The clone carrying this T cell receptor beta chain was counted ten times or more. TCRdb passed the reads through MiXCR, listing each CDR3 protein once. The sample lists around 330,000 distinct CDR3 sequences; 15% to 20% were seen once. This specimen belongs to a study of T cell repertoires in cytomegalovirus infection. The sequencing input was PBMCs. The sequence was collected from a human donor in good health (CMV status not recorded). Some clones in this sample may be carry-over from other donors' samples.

The CDR3 DNA sequence: TGTGCCAGCGGGGATGGGGCCAACGTCCTGACTTTC. It is translated as CASGDGANVLTF. The chain has TRBV7-6 and TRBJ2-6, with D uncertain. The CDR3 is 12 residues long. Trimming removed 8 bases from V and 3 bases from J, with 5 bases in between. CDR1 is SGHVS and CDR2 is FNYEAQ in the germline V gene.